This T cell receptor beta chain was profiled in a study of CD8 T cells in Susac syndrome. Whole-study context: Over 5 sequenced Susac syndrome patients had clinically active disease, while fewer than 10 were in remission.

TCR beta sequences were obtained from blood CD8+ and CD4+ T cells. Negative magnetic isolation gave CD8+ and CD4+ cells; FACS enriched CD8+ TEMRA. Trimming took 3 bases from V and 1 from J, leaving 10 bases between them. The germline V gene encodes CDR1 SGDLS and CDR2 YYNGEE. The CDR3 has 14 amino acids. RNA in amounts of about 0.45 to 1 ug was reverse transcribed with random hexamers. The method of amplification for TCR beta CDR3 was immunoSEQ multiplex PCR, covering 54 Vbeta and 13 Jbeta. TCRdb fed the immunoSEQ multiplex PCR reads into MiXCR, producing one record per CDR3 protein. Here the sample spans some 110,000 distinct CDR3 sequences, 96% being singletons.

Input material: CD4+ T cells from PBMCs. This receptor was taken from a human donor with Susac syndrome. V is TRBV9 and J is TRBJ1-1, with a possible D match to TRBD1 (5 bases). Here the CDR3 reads CASSAGHQNTEAFF. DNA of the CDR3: TGTGCCAGCAGCGCCGGACACCAGAACACTGAAGCTTTCTTT.